This T cell receptor beta chain was captured by sequencing in a study of blood T cell repertoires in COVID-19. Assay used: immunoSEQ multiplex PCR; TCRdb lists only in-frame clones, some missing. This table holds 150,000 to 200,000 clones, roughly 87% found once. Researchers sorted participants into cohorts using their self-reported clinical history. This clonotype originated in a human donor with acute COVID-19. The donor label of this sample is uncertain. Sequencing was done on a sample of PBMCs or T cells enriched from blood (not recorded which).

CDR3 protein: CASSRLAGDAYEQYF. The CDR3 region has the DNA TGCGCCAGCAGCCGACTAGCGGGGGATGCCTACGAGCAGTACTTC. This chain links TRBV4-3 with TRBJ2-7; the match to TRBD2 covers 12 bases. CDR1 and CDR2 (germline): LGHNA, YSLEER. The junction had 3 bases not matched to a gene; V was cut back by 4 bases and J by 2 bases. The CDR3 loop spans 15 amino acids.